This passage covers 12 T cell receptor beta chains from one sample sequenced in a study of blood T cell repertoires in COVID-19. Sequencing was performed with immunoSEQ multiplex PCR; in TCRdb, only in-frame clones are kept and a portion is missing. The profile shows roughly 120,000 clones, around 80% of them singletons. What was sequenced was peripheral blood. All receptors come from an elderly woman with acute or convalescent COVID-19.

The chain employs TRBV7-2 and TRBJ2-2; TRBD2 matches at 8 bases. Per the germline V gene, CDR1 is SGHTA and CDR2 is FQGNSA. Unmatched junction bases numbered 6, after V lost 6 bases and J lost 6 bases. This CDR3 contains 14 residues. The CDR3 here is CASRATGGAGELFF. CDR3 DNA sequence: TGTGCCAGCAGGGCAACGGGGGGGGCCGGGGAGCTGTTTTTT.

The genes are TRBV7-3 and TRBJ2-2, with D perhaps TRBD2 (5 bases). There are 16 residues in the CDR3. V lost 2 bases and J 5 bases, leaving 15 bases between the germline ends. Looked up from germline, CDR1 is SGHTA and CDR2 is FQGTGA. The CDR3 DNA reads TGTGCCAGCAGCTTACCGTCCGGACTCGGAACCGGGGAGCTGTTTTTT. This encodes CASSLPSGLGTGELFF.

In this sample, this clone is medium-sized. The CDR3 reads CASNWGRGNYGYTF. In DNA form, the CDR3 reads TGTGCCAGTAATTGGGGGCGAGGAAACTATGGCTACACCTTC. This chain connects TRBV19 to TRBJ1-2; possibly TRBD1 for D (6 bases). The CDR3 totals 14 residues. CDR1 LNHDA and CDR2 SQIVND come from the germline V gene (reference sequence). The V end was cut by 7 bases, the J end by 2 bases, with 14 bases between.

The chain has TRBV19 and TRBJ2-7; 7 nucleotides align to TRBD2. Germline V lookup: CDR1 LNHDA, CDR2 SQIVND (reference sequence). J gave up 0 bases and V 2 bases, and 4 bases lay outside the gene matches. The CDR3 is 15 amino acids. The CDR3 protein is CASSIKREPSYEQYF. In nucleotides, the CDR3 is TGTGCCAGTAGTATAAAGCGGGAACCCTCCTACGAGCAGTACTTC.

In its sample, this clone was seen a few times. The chain carries TRBV10-2 and TRBJ2-3; D possibly corresponds to TRBD2 (6 bases). The V end was cut by 8 bases, the J end by 4 bases, with 10 bases between. Germline V CDR1 and CDR2: WSHSY, SAAADI. The length of the CDR3 is 12 residues. The CDR3 loop reads CASGIAADTQYF. The CDR3 region has the DNA TGCGCCAGCGGAATAGCGGCAGATACGCAGTATTTT.

This clone was seen only once. V is TRBV7-2 and J is TRBJ2-5; 7 bases are shared with TRBD1. Germline-derived CDR1 and CDR2 are SGHTA and FQGNSA. This CDR3 has 17 amino acids. J lost 2 bases, V lost 5 bases, and 14 bases had no gene match. The CDR3 sequence: CASSADPSDRWQETQYF. For the CDR3, the DNA is TGTGCCAGCAGCGCAGACCCCTCGGACAGGTGGCAAGAGACCCAGTACTTC.

This sequence joins TRBV19 and TRBJ2-7, with 15 nucleotides matching TRBD2. The CDR3 loop spans 15 amino acids. With 10 bases clipped from V and 2 bases from J, the junction kept 6 bases outside the gene matches. From germline, CDR1 is LNHDA and CDR2 SQIVND (reference sequence). CDR3 loop: CATRTSGGEAYEQYF. In nucleotides, the CDR3 is TGTGCCACCCGGACTAGCGGGGGGGAGGCCTACGAGCAGTACTTC.

The chain combines TRBV5-1 with TRBJ2-3; TRBD2 matches 9 bases. The V gene's germline CDR1 is SGHRS and CDR2 YFSETQ. This CDR3 is 17 amino acids long. With V trimmed by 0 bases and J by 0 bases, 5 bases remained unmatched. CDR3 DNA: TGCGCCAGCAGCTTGGCGGCGGGAGGGGGGAGCACAGATACGCAGTATTTT. Its translation: CASSLAAGGGSTDTQYF. The full variable domain, its missing parts supplied by reference TRBV5-1 and TRBJ2-3, is KAGVTQTPRYLIKTRGQQVTLSCSPISGHRSVSWYQQTPGQGLQFLFEYFSETQRNKGNFPGRFSGRQFSNSRSEMNVSTLELGDSALYLCASSLAAGGGSTDTQYFGPGTRLTVL.

The rearrangement uses TRBV6-5 and TRBJ2-7; D ambiguous. The CDR3 contains 12 residues. Between the trimmed V and J ends, which lost 10 bases and 6 bases, there was a span of 16 bases. Looked up from germline, CDR1 is MNHEY and CDR2 is SVGAGI. The chain's CDR3 is CATDIARSEQYF. The CDR3 region has the DNA TGTGCCACCGACATTGCCCGATCCGAGCAGTACTTC.

This clone was counted between two and nine times. The chain joins TRBV4-1 to TRBJ1-1, with 8 positions matching TRBD1. V gave up 4 bases and J gave up 2 bases; unmatched junction bases: 12. Germline V lookup: CDR1 MGHRA, CDR2 YSYEKL. The CDR3 runs 17 residues. The DNA for the CDR3 is TGCGCCAGCAGCCGCCAATTTCTAGACAGGGGAAACACTGAAGCTTTCTTT. Its protein product is CASSRQFLDRGNTEAFF.

The count of this clone is one. The genes are TRBV5-6 and TRBJ2-3, with D perhaps TRBD2 (6 bases). The germline V gene encodes CDR1 SGHDT and CDR2 YYEEEE. V lost 1 base to trimming and J lost 0 bases, with 12 bases between them. CDR3 length: 16 amino acids. The CDR3 coding sequence is TGTGCCAGCAGCTTGACAGCGGGCCTAAGCACAGATACGCAGTATTTT. Translating it yields CASSLTAGLSTDTQYF.

The J gene is TRBJ2-7, the V gene TRBV7-3, with TRBD2 matching 14 bases. V was clipped by 2 bases and J by 4 bases; unmatched bases: 4. This CDR3 contains 16 residues. Germline loops: CDR1 SGHTA, CDR2 FQGTGA. The chain's CDR3 is CASSLGGLAGDYEQYF. In DNA form, the CDR3 reads TGTGCCAGCAGCTTAGGGGGACTAGCGGGGGATTACGAGCAGTACTTC.